The clone carrying this T cell receptor beta chain was recorded at least ten times. What it binds is not known. Between the trimmed V and J ends, which lost 3 bases and 5 bases, there was a span of 17 bases. Germline assignment: CDR1 SNHLY and CDR2 FYNNEI. There are 16 residues in the CDR3. Through Arm-PCR of CDR3 regions and iRepertoire HTBI primers, TCR beta libraries were built. In the study's own analysis: Analysis of the samples identified 50 to 65 TRBV and 14 TRBJ segments. In TCRdb, the multiplex PCR reads were re-called with MiXCR into one record per CDR3 protein. TCRdb's processing, not the study's, gives the V and J calls here. Here the sample spans roughly 560,000 distinct CDR3 sequences, around 16% being singletons. This record belongs to a study of regulatory T cells in long-lasting Graves disease. Study results and caveats: Persistent disease favored TRBV28, TRBJ1-2 and TRBJ2-5.

Time point meaning: newly diagnosed GD, antithyroid drugs for less than 3 months. PBMCs provided the RNA from which the TCR library was made. Graves' disease diagnosis used American Thyroid Association guidelines. The sample was also reused in another study, on T cells in Graves' hyperthyroidism and ophthalmopathy. That work contributes: Using the HTBI primer set, a first-round RT-PCR was run on the TCR CDR3.

The genes are TRBV2 and TRBJ1-3; D is uncertain. This material consisted of peripheral blood mononuclear cells (PBMCs), taken at new diagnosis, from a patient treated with antithyroid drugs. The clonotype comes from a woman aged 40 to 65 with Graves disease. The CDR3 bases are TGTGCCAGCAGTGACCAGGAACCGGGCATCAGAAACACCATATATTTT. Its protein product is CASSDQEPGIRNTIYF.